This T cell receptor beta chain was identified in a study of neurological immune-mediated disorders. Study results and limitations: Private repertoires in all groups were suggested by the finding that expanded clones across subjects shared no CDR3 amino acid sequences. In HTLV-1-associated myelopathy, TCR clonal expansion was greatest, whereas multiple sclerosis had the least, falling below healthy controls.

This clonotype was observed many times. What it binds is not known. The CDR3 covers 14 residues. The germline V gene has CDR1 SGHVS and CDR2 FNYEAQ. Deletions cut 5 bases from V and 2 bases from J, with 13 bases between. A 10-nucleotide random UMI tagged transcripts in template-switch 5'RACE cDNA synthesis. TCRdb reprocessed the 5' RACE reads via MiXCR and lists one record per CDR3 protein. Of 50,000 or so distinct CDR3 sequences listed, 16% are singletons. This TCR was recovered from a man between 60 and 75 years old in good health. The sample taken for sequencing was PBMCs. The J gene is TRBJ2-7, the V gene TRBV7-6; D is undetermined. The CDR3 spells CASSLSISPYEQYF. The CDR3, as DNA: TGTGCCAGCAGCCTCTCGATCAGTCCCTACGAGCAGTACTTC.